Below are 11 T cell receptor beta chains sequenced from a single sample in a study of type 1 regulatory T cells. TCRdb analysed the reads with MiXCR anew, one entry per CDR3 protein. Altogether approximately 97,000 distinct CDR3 sequences are present, 31% being singletons, with the ten largest covering around 2.2%. The material sequenced was CD4+ T cells, either the whole sample or a sorted fraction (not recorded which). Source of these receptors: a human donor in good health.

The rearrangement joins TRBV6-4 to TRBJ2-3; D ambiguous. The CDR3 totals 13 residues. Germline lookup yields CDR1 MRHNA and CDR2 SNTAGT. Trimming shortened V by 8 bases and J by 2 bases, and 11 bases separated the two germline ends. The CDR3 region has the DNA TGTGCCAGCTTAGGAACCGTCACAGATACGCAGTATTTT. Its protein is CASLGTVTDTQYF.

This chain joins TRBV19 and TRBJ1-2, with D tentatively TRBD1 (5 bases). The germline V and J ends were trimmed by 5 bases and 4 bases, with 11 bases remaining between them. The CDR3 has 13 residues. Germline CDR1 is LNHDA and CDR2 is SQIVND (reference sequence). The CDR3: CASSETGTYGYTF. The CDR3 bases are TGTGCCAGTAGTGAAACCGGGACCTATGGCTACACCTTC.

The sample holds a few counts of this clonotype. The CDR3 region is CASRPTLDRALYEQYF. The CDR3 nucleotides are TGTGCCAGCAGACCTACCCTGGACAGGGCTCTCTACGAGCAGTACTTC. V and J are TRBV28 and TRBJ2-7; 8 bases match TRBD1. The V and J ends lost 6 bases and 3 bases, in that order; junction bases with no gene match: 13. Looked up from germline, CDR1 is MDHEN and CDR2 is SYDVKM. The CDR3 length is 16 residues.

The chain uses TRBV30 and TRBJ1-2; no definite D call. Germline CDR1 GTSNPN, CDR2 SVGIG (reference sequence). Trimming shortened V by 0 bases and J by 8 bases, and 13 bases separated the two germline ends. This CDR3 spans 13 amino acids. The CDR3 reads CAWSVDGWGGYTF. Here the CDR3 DNA reads TGTGCCTGGAGTGTGGACGGATGGGGAGGCTACACCTTC.

This chain links TRBV6-2 or TRBV6-3 with TRBJ2-1; D not certain. The length of the CDR3 is 16 residues. V was pared by 3 bases and J by 4 bases, with 16 bases between. From germline, CDR1 is MNHEY and CDR2 SVGEGT. CDR3 residues: CASSYAAKLEYNEQFF. CDR3 sequence (DNA): TGTGCCAGCAGTTATGCGGCAAAATTGGAGTACAATGAGCAGTTCTTC.

This clonotype was seen at least ten times. The chain carries TRBV20-1 and TRBJ1-5; tentative D call: TRBD1 (6 bases). The V end was cut by 6 bases, the J end by 3 bases, with 15 bases between. The CDR3 is 14 residues long. Germline V lookup: CDR1 DFQATT, CDR2 SNEGSKA (reference sequence). CDR3 in amino acids: CSARPGQPNQPQHF. The CDR3 region has the DNA TGCAGTGCCCGACCCGGACAGCCCAATCAGCCCCAGCATTTT.

This clonotype was seen a handful of times. The V and J genes are TRBV5-4 and TRBJ2-7; weak D call: TRBD1 (6 bases). V was shortened by 4 bases and J by 0 bases, with 14 bases between the two germline ends. Per germline, CDR1 SGHNT and CDR2 YYREEE (reference sequence). This CDR3 contains 15 residues. The CDR3: CASSAGEGSSYEQYF. The DNA for the CDR3 is TGTGCCAGCAGCGCAGGGGAAGGGAGCTCCTACGAGCAGTACTTC.

The chain recombines TRBV10-3 with TRBJ2-5, with TRBD1 as a possible D gene (5 bases). The CDR3 length is 13 residues. The germline V gene has CDR1 ENHRY and CDR2 SYGVKD. Deletions cut 5 bases from V and 2 bases from J, with 9 bases between. The CDR3 sequence is CAISSNRQETQYF. DNA of the CDR3: TGTGCCATCAGTAGTAACAGGCAAGAGACCCAGTACTTC.

The rearrangement uses TRBV3-1 and TRBJ1-6, with D maybe TRBD1 (6 bases). Germline values: CDR1 LGHDT, CDR2 YNNKEL (reference sequence). V gave up 4 bases and J gave up 10 bases, with 8 bases separating them. CDR3 length: 12 amino acids. The CDR3 loop reads CASSRTVSPLHF. CDR3 in DNA: TGTGCCAGCAGCCGGACAGTCTCACCCCTCCACTTT.

This chain uses TRBV20-1 with TRBJ2-5, with 10 bases matching TRBD2. J lost 5 bases, V lost 4 bases, and 7 bases had no gene match. The CDR3 has 14 residues. CDR1 DFQATT and CDR2 SNEGSKA come from the germline V gene (reference sequence). CDR3 sequence (DNA): TGCAGTGCTATGGAGACTAGCGGGCTGGAGACCCAGTACTTC. This encodes CSAMETSGLETQYF.

The chain combines TRBV7-2 with TRBJ1-2; D is uncertain. V lost 3 bases to trimming and J lost 7 bases, with 9 bases between them. The CDR3 covers 12 residues. The germline gives CDR1 SGHTA, CDR2 FQGNSA. The CDR3 protein is CASSLVRAGYTF. CDR3 DNA sequence: TGTGCCAGCAGCTTGGTGCGGGCTGGCTACACCTTC.